The 2 T cell receptor beta chains below were found in one sample sequenced in a study of blood T cell repertoires in COVID-19. Here immunoSEQ multiplex PCR was the method, and the copy in TCRdb shows in-frame clones only, minus some. The top ten clones hold 2.2% of a sample with some 200,000 clones, 86% of them seen once. Material for sequencing was peripheral blood. These receptors were collected from a woman in her forties or fifties with acute or convalescent COVID-19.

The rearrangement uses TRBV6-6 and TRBJ2-3; 11 nucleotides align to TRBD2. Looked up from germline, CDR1 is MNHNY and CDR2 is SVGAGI (reference sequence). Trimming at V came to 5 bases and at J to 7 bases, leaving 5 bases not matched to a gene. The CDR3 covers 14 residues. CDR3 sequence reads: CASSVLAGGNTQYF. In DNA form, the CDR3 reads TGTGCCAGCAGTGTTCTAGCGGGGGGTAATACGCAGTATTTT.

The J gene is TRBJ2-3, the V gene TRBV7-2; the D gene is possibly TRBD2 (6 bases). CDR3 length: 14 amino acids. Germline CDR1 reads SGHTA; CDR2 reads FQGNSA. V lost 3 bases and J lost 13, with 20 bases in between. The CDR3 DNA is TGTGCCAGCAGCTTTGAACCCTTGACTAGACATAAGTATTTT. Protein sequence: CASSFEPLTRHKYF.